Presented here are 18 T cell receptor beta chains from one specimen sequenced in a study of a mutant IDH1 vaccine in newly diagnosed glioma. The repertoire was sequenced with immunoSEQ multiplex PCR; TCRdb's copy has only in-frame clones and lacks some. The sample includes 75,000 to 100,000 clones, about four fifths of them seen just once. Described time point: baseline, week 1 (first vaccination visit). The treatment denotes: pre-vaccination baseline after standard-of-care therapy. Sample: PBMCs, taken from a glioma patient treated with radiotherapy, temozolomide or both. Receptors originate from a man aged 35 to 55 with glioma. Some clones in this sample may be carry-over from other donors' samples.

The chain links TRBV6-1 to TRBJ2-7; 10 bases are a match to TRBD1. This CDR3 spans 17 amino acids. Germline V gene sequence: CDR1 MNHNS, CDR2 SASEGT. V was clipped by 4 bases and J by 0 bases; unmatched bases: 9. CDR3 sequence: CASSGTTGQGGSYEQYF. Written as DNA, the CDR3 is TGTGCCAGCAGTGGAACGACCGGACAGGGGGGCTCCTACGAGCAGTACTTC.

This clone has only one observation. The V and J genes are TRBV5-4 and TRBJ2-2; 14 bases fit TRBD2. The V and J ends lost 2 bases and 11 bases, in that order; junction bases with no gene match: 8. The CDR3 length is 16 residues. Germline-derived CDR1 and CDR2 are SGHNT and YYREEE (reference sequence). The CDR3 DNA follows: TGTGCCAGCAGCTTCGGACTAGCGGGGGGTGACGTCGAGCTGTTTTTT. It translates to CASSFGLAGGDVELFF.

The chain recombines TRBV5-1 with TRBJ2-7; no clear D. The CDR3 is made up of 13 amino acids. With 2 bases removed from V and 1 base from J, the gap between germline ends came to 7 bases. The germline V gene has CDR1 SGHRS and CDR2 YFSETQ. The CDR3 loop reads CASSFAESYEQYF. The CDR3 nucleotides are TGCGCCAGCAGCTTTGCGGAGTCCTACGAGCAGTACTTC.

This clone was seen a few times. This chain connects TRBV19 to TRBJ2-2; 7 bases agree with TRBD2. Germline V gives CDR1 LNHDA, CDR2 SQIVND (reference sequence). CDR3 length equals 16 residues. V dropped 2 bases and J dropped 1; count of bases not matched to a gene: 4. CDR3 protein: CASSIMASGNTGELFF. The CDR3 nucleotides read TGTGCCAGTAGTATAATGGCTAGCGGGAACACCGGGGAGCTGTTTTTT.

The V gene is TRBV19, the J gene TRBJ1-1, with 10 bases aligning to TRBD1. Per germline, CDR1 LNHDA and CDR2 SQIVND (reference sequence). This CDR3 has 14 residues. After removal of 5 bases from V and 0 bases from J, the junction contained 0 bases not matched to a gene. CDR3 sequence: CASSDRGLNTEAFF. CDR3 nucleotides: TGTGCCAGTAGTGACAGGGGGCTGAACACTGAAGCTTTCTTT. Looking up the rest from reference TRBV19 and TRBJ1-1 gives the full variable domain: DGGITQSPKYLFRKEGQNVTLSCEQNLNHDAMYWYRQDPGQGLRLIYYSQIVNDFQKGDIAEGYSVSREKKESFPLTVTSAQKNPTAFYLCASSDRGLNTEAFFGQGTRLTVV.

This sequence joins TRBV19 and TRBJ2-4, with D perhaps matching TRBD1 (6 bases). The CDR3 is 16 residues long. Germline loops: CDR1 LNHDA, CDR2 SQIVND (reference sequence). The V gene lost 7 bases and the J gene lost 0 bases, with 16 bases spanning the gap. The CDR3 sequence is CASIGGGPLAKNIQYF. The CDR3 DNA is TGTGCCAGTATTGGGGGCGGACCCCTAGCCAAAAACATTCAGTACTTC.

This clone has only a few counts. CDR3 loop: CASSALNQGNGYTF. For the CDR3, the DNA is TGTGCCAGCAGCGCCCTAAATCAGGGGAATGGCTACACCTTC. The rearrangement uses TRBV9 and TRBJ1-2, with D perhaps matching TRBD1 (6 bases). The CDR3 runs 14 residues. V was trimmed by 3 bases and J by 6 bases, leaving 15 bases between them. CDR1 is SGDLS and CDR2 is YYNGEE in the germline V gene.

The chain carries TRBV6-5 and TRBJ1-2; D possibly corresponds to TRBD1 (5 bases). Trimming stripped 6 bases from V and 1 base from J, with 15 bases between. The CDR3 sequence is 15 residues long. Germline loops: CDR1 MNHEY, CDR2 SVGAGI. Here the CDR3 reads CASRKNPRVNYGYTF. Written as DNA, the CDR3 is TGTGCCAGCAGAAAAAACCCCAGGGTTAACTATGGCTACACCTTC.

This sequence joins TRBV7-9 and TRBJ1-2, with 11 positions matching TRBD1. This CDR3 comprises 15 residues. After removal of 6 bases from V and 5 bases from J, the junction contained 8 bases not matched to a gene. Looked up from germline, CDR1 is SEHNR and CDR2 is FQNEAQ (reference sequence). The CDR3 region is CASSTTGTGGYGYTF. CDR3 in DNA: TGTGCCAGCAGTACAACTGGGACAGGGGGTTATGGCTACACCTTC.

The rearrangement links TRBV5-1 to TRBJ2-1; possibly TRBD1 for D (6 bases). This CDR3 comprises 12 residues. Trimming pared 7 bases from V and 5 bases from J, leaving 10 bases between. The germline CDR1 and CDR2 sequences are SGHRS and YFSETQ. CDR3 loop: CASEGEHNEQFF. The CDR3 DNA reads as TGCGCCAGCGAGGGGGAGCACAATGAGCAGTTCTTC.

This clone is a singleton in its sample. The chain carries TRBV10-2 and TRBJ2-7; possibly TRBD2 for D (5 bases). Looked up from germline, CDR1 is WSHSY and CDR2 is SAAADI. V gave up 8 bases and J gave up 5 bases, with 10 bases separating them. This CDR3 has 11 residues. CDR3 amino acids: CASGLPDEQYF. Here the CDR3 DNA reads TGCGCCAGCGGACTGCCCGACGAGCAGTACTTC.

This chain links TRBV5-1 with TRBJ2-5; D remains unclear. Germline lookup yields CDR1 SGHRS and CDR2 YFSETQ. The CDR3 runs to 14 residues. Trimming removed 0 bases from V and 3 bases from J, with 9 bases in between. The CDR3 coding sequence is TGCGCCAGCAGCTTGGCCGGTACAGAAGAGACCCAGTACTTC. It is translated as CASSLAGTEETQYF.

The chain links TRBV5-6 to TRBJ1-5; 7 bases are a match to TRBD1. With V trimmed by 4 bases and J by 4 bases, 8 bases remained unmatched. The CDR3 length is 15 residues. Germline loops: CDR1 SGHDT, CDR2 YYEEEE. The CDR3 bases are TGTGCCAGCAGCGAGCAGGGGACAGTGAATCAGCCCCAGCATTTT. It specifies CASSEQGTVNQPQHF.

The CDR3 bases are TGTGCCAGCAGACTAACCCTCAATCAGCCCCAGCATTTT. Translating it yields CASRLTLNQPQHF. The V call is TRBV6-5, the J call TRBJ1-5; D gene uncertain. Deletions cut 6 bases from V and 3 bases from J, with 9 bases between. Germline loops: CDR1 MNHEY, CDR2 SVGAGI. This CDR3 has 13 amino acids.

This clone was recorded only once. V is TRBV2 and J is TRBJ1-1, with a possible D match to TRBD1 (5 bases). Trimming removed 4 bases at V and 2 bases at J, with 11 bases between. This CDR3 is built from 14 residues. Germline V gene sequence: CDR1 SNHLY, CDR2 FYNNEI. The CDR3 DNA sequence: TGTGCCAGCAGTGTGGCAGGGCCCAACACTGAAGCTTTCTTT. Translation: CASSVAGPNTEAFF.

The V gene is TRBV6-1, the J gene TRBJ2-3; D is perhaps TRBD2 (5 bases). Germline values: CDR1 MNHNS, CDR2 SASEGT. This CDR3 contains 13 residues. V was cut by 8 bases and J by 2 bases, with 11 bases left in between. The CDR3 loop reads CASPSGDTDTQYF. DNA of the CDR3: TGTGCCAGCCCAAGCGGAGACACAGATACGCAGTATTTT.

The rearrangement links TRBV19 to TRBJ1-2, with 7 bases matching TRBD1. The CDR3 is 14 residues long. V lost 1 base, J lost 4 bases, and 3 bases stayed unmatched. In germline, CDR1 is LNHDA, CDR2 SQIVND (reference sequence). The DNA for the CDR3 is TGTGCCAGTAGTATAGTTGGGACAGTCTATGGCTACACCTTC. Amino acids: CASSIVGTVYGYTF.

This clone was observed once. V and J are TRBV4-2 and TRBJ2-1; D gene uncertain. Per the germline V gene, CDR1 is LGHNA and CDR2 is YNFKEQ. The CDR3 totals 13 residues. The V end lost 4 bases, the J end lost 4 bases, and 8 bases lay between the germline ends. CDR3 sequence reads: CASSRGGYNEQFF. The CDR3 DNA sequence: TGTGCCAGCAGCCGTGGCGGTTACAATGAGCAGTTCTTC.